These T cell receptor beta chains were read from a single sample in a study of blood T cell repertoires in COVID-19. The table came from immunoSEQ multiplex PCR; TCRdb's copy has only in-frame clones and leaves some out. In the table there are just over 250,000 clones, about 87% of which are singletons. Source material: peripheral blood. Every receptor here comes from a woman aged 45-60 years with acute or convalescent COVID-19. CDR3s include the opening cysteine and the closing phenylalanine or tryptophan. A D gene is named only where the DNA matches it firmly. Rows may omit the clone size; those that give it use once, few, many or a size class.

J gene,V gene,clone size,D gene,CDR3 protein,CDR3 DNA
TRBJ2-7,TRBV7-2,NA,TRBD2,CASSPTRREGLYEQYF,TGTGCCAGCAGCCCCACCAGGCGGGAGGGCCTATACGAGCAGTACTTC
TRBJ1-1,TRBV12-3/TRBV12-4,NA,NA,CASSGGAAAFF,TGTGCCAGCTCGGGGGGGGCGGCGGCTTTCTTT
TRBJ2-7,TRBV6-1,NA,NA,CASSEALGTISYEQYF,TGTGCCAGCAGTGAAGCGCTTGGGACAATATCTTACGAGCAGTACTTC
TRBJ1-4,TRBV15,NA,TRBD1,CATSQGATTNEKLFF,TGTGCCACCAGCCAGGGGGCCACAACTAATGAAAAACTGTTTTTT
TRBJ2-5,TRBV12-2,NA,NA,CASRLALFRRAYAETQYF,TGTGCAAGTCGCTTAGCGCTTTTCCGGAGGGCCTATGCTGAGACCCAGTACTTC
TRBJ1-5,TRBV19,few,NA,CASTEYGVQGYSNQPQHF,TGTGCCAGTACCGAGTACGGTGTACAGGGATATAGCAATCAGCCCCAGCATTTT
TRBJ2-7,TRBV6-2/TRBV6-3,NA,TRBD2,CASSPDRLLTSGQAEGEQYF,TGTGCCAGCAGTCCCGACAGGCTTCTTACTAGCGGGCAGGCGGAGGGCGAGCAGTACTTC
TRBJ2-7,TRBV2,NA,TRBD1,CASSLEGQESSYEQYF,TGTGCCAGCAGCCTGGAGGGACAGGAGAGCTCCTACGAGCAGTACTTC
TRBJ1-4,TRBV4-1,NA,NA,CASSQGQRFATNEKLFF,TGCGCCAGCAGCCAAGGACAAAGGTTTGCAACTAATGAAAAACTGTTTTTT
TRBJ1-2,TRBV5-1,NA,TRBD1,CASSILPGTGGAAYGYTF,TGCGCCAGCAGCATACTACCAGGGACAGGGGGCGCCGCCTATGGCTACACCTTC
TRBJ1-2,TRBV28,NA,TRBD1,CASSKPGQNYGYTF,TGTGCCAGCAGTAAACCGGGACAGAACTATGGCTACACCTTC
TRBJ2-2,TRBV5-1,once,NA,CASTPETGNTGELFF,TGCGCCAGCACACCGGAGACAGGGAACACCGGGGAGCTGTTTTTT
TRBJ2-7,TRBV2,once,TRBD2,CASSAEAGVMYEQYF,TGTGCCAGCAGTGCCGAAGCGGGAGTTATGTACGAGCAGTACTTC
TRBJ2-3,TRBV7-2,NA,TRBD1,CASSDLRDRGLDTQYF,TGTGCCAGCAGCGACCTCCGGGACAGGGGGCTTGATACGCAGTATTTT
TRBJ2-6,TRBV9,once,TRBD1,CASSGTGAGANVLTF,TGTGCCAGCAGCGGGACAGGGGCAGGGGCCAACGTCCTGACTTTC
TRBJ2-1,TRBV18,NA,NA,CASSPPSGDEQFF,TGTGCCAGCTCACCACCGTCAGGGGATGAGCAGTTCTTC
TRBJ1-5,TRBV28,NA,TRBD1,CASSGTGGPEDNQPQHF,TGTGCCAGCAGCGGAACAGGGGGCCCCGAGGACAATCAGCCCCAGCATTTT
TRBJ2-7,TRBV6-5,once,NA,CASRSGGYEQYF,TGTGCCAGCAGGAGTGGCGGGTACGAGCAGTACTTC
TRBJ1-6,TRBV7-3,NA,NA,CASSADRSYNSPLHF,TGTGCCAGCAGCGCCGACAGATCCTATAATTCACCCCTCCACTTT
TRBJ2-1,TRBV28,NA,TRBD1,CASSLWPGQGQSSYNEQFF,TGTGCCAGCAGTTTATGGCCGGGACAGGGCCAAAGCTCCTACAATGAGCAGTTCTTC
TRBJ1-2,TRBV28,NA,TRBD1,CASSLTGGASFGYTF,TGTGCCAGCAGTTTGACAGGGGGCGCCAGCTTTGGCTACACCTTC
TRBJ1-5,TRBV27,NA,NA,CASGGGSQPQHF,TGTGCCAGCGGGGGAGGAAGTCAGCCCCAGCATTTT
TRBJ1-2,TRBV7-3,NA,NA,CASSLGGLYGYTF,TGTGCCAGCAGCTTAGGCGGCTTATATGGCTACACCTTC
TRBJ2-1,TRBV9,NA,TRBD2,CASSPRTSGSGDEQFF,TGTGCCAGCAGCCCCCGGACTAGCGGGAGTGGCGATGAGCAGTTCTTC
TRBJ2-1,TRBV28,NA,TRBD1,CASSKGDRGFGEQFF,TGTGCCAGCAGTAAGGGGGACAGGGGTTTCGGTGAGCAGTTCTTC
TRBJ1-1,TRBV2,NA,NA,CASRALQGYTEAFF,TGTGCCAGCAGAGCATTGCAGGGGTACACTGAAGCTTTCTTT
TRBJ1-4,TRBV5-5,NA,NA,CASSPAGQATNEKLFF,TGTGCCAGCAGTCCGGCGGGGCAAGCAACTAATGAAAAACTGTTTTTT
TRBJ2-5,TRBV6-2/TRBV6-3,NA,NA,CASSPRLGGETQYF,TGTGCCAGCAGTCCAAGACTAGGTGGAGAGACCCAGTACTTC
TRBJ1-2,TRBV6-5,NA,TRBD1,CASRPTGGYGYTF,TGTGCCAGCAGACCGACAGGGGGCTATGGCTACACCTTC
TRBJ2-1,TRBV11-2,NA,NA,CASSHIYSEQFF,TGTGCCAGCAGCCACATCTACAGTGAGCAGTTCTTC
TRBJ1-4,TRBV9,NA,TRBD1,CASSVTGQGWTNEKLFF,TGTGCCAGCAGCGTCACTGGACAGGGATGGACTAATGAAAAACTGTTTTTT
TRBJ1-1,TRBV12-3/TRBV12-4,NA,NA,CASSLSGHTEAFF,TGTGCCAGCAGTTTATCAGGTCATACTGAAGCTTTCTTT
TRBJ2-1,TRBV4-3,NA,TRBD2,CASSQDGTSGRVQFF,TGCGCCAGCAGCCAAGATGGGACTAGCGGGAGGGTTCAGTTCTTC
TRBJ1-4,TRBV3-1/TRBV3-2,NA,TRBD1,CASSARDRGPEKLFF,TGTGCCAGCAGCGCCCGGGACAGGGGGCCTGAAAAACTGTTTTTT
TRBJ1-2,TRBV7-2,NA,TRBD1,CASSYRGRGYGYTF,TGTGCCAGCAGCTACAGGGGGCGCGGCTATGGCTACACCTTC
TRBJ2-3,TRBV29-1,once,NA,CSARAGTQYF,TGCAGCGCCCGCGCGGGTACGCAGTATTTT
TRBJ1-1,TRBV7-2,once,NA,CASSLVRMSGNTEAFF,TGTGCCAGCAGCTTAGTAAGAATGTCGGGGAACACTGAAGCTTTCTTT
TRBJ2-7,TRBV19,NA,NA,CASSLQGAYEQYF,TGTGCCAGTAGTCTACAGGGTGCTTACGAGCAGTACTTC
TRBJ2-5,TRBV5-1,NA,TRBD2,CASSLGLAGLETQYF,TGCGCCAGCAGCTTGGGACTAGCGGGCTTAGAGACCCAGTACTTC
TRBJ2-3,TRBV19,NA,NA,CASTPGGGDTQYF,TGTGCCAGTACCCCCGGAGGTGGGGATACGCAGTATTTT
TRBJ2-5,TRBV10-3,NA,NA,CAIKEPPQETQYF,TGTGCCATCAAAGAGCCCCCCCAAGAGACCCAGTACTTC
TRBJ1-5,TRBV2,NA,TRBD1,CASRTGDGSNQPQHF,TGTGCCAGCAGAACAGGGGACGGGAGCAATCAGCCCCAGCATTTT
TRBJ2-5,TRBV14,NA,NA,CASRGQVYETQYF,TGTGCCAGCAGAGGCCAGGTATACGAGACCCAGTACTTC
TRBJ1-1,TRBV7-2,NA,NA,CASSPRGRGGEPFF,TGTGCCAGCAGCCCCCGGGGCAGGGGTGGGGAGCCCTTCTTT
TRBJ2-7,TRBV28,once,NA,CASSFNEQYF,TGTGCCAGCAGTTTCAACGAGCAGTACTTC
TRBJ1-5,TRBV3-1/TRBV3-2,NA,NA,CASSQDSGSFSNQPQHF,TGTGCCAGCAGCCAAGACAGCGGCTCCTTTAGCAATCAGCCCCAGCATTTT
TRBJ2-7,TRBV9,NA,NA,CASSVGEVTTYEQYF,TGTGCCAGCAGCGTCGGGGAGGTGACTACCTACGAGCAGTACTTC
TRBJ2-3,TRBV7-6,once,NA,CASSYPDLRVDTQYF,TGTGCCAGCAGCTATCCGGACTTAAGGGTTGATACGCAGTATTTT